This T cell receptor beta chain was recorded in a study of CD8+CD57+ T cells in acquired aplastic anemia. Overall study context: Mean DNA quantity obtained from sorted CD4+ and CD8+ cells was about 3.5 ug. The study's findings and limits: The CD8+ Simpson's diversity of patients and controls was not significantly different.

CDR3 and TCR beta VDJ profiling relied on genomic DNA as the template. Via MiXCR, TCRdb re-called the reads, giving one row per CDR3 protein. In the table there are under 350,000 distinct CDR3 sequences, roughly three fifths of which are singletons. At least ten counts were recorded for this clonotype. Its specificity is not known. CDR3 length: 15 residues. V was cut by 0 bases and J by 2 bases, with 11 bases left in between. Germline V gene data show CDR1 as SGDLS and CDR2 as YYNGEE. The sample consisted of sorted CD4+, CD8+, or CD8+CD57+ T cells (not recorded which) from PBMCs. The chain is built from TRBV9 and TRBJ1-2; D possibly corresponds to TRBD1 (6 bases). The sequence was obtained from a human donor with severe aplastic anemia or a healthy control (not recorded which). CDR3 sequence (DNA): TGTGCCAGCAGCGTAGGAGGGGGGCGAAACTATGGCTACACCTTC. Its protein product is CASSVGGGRNYGYTF.